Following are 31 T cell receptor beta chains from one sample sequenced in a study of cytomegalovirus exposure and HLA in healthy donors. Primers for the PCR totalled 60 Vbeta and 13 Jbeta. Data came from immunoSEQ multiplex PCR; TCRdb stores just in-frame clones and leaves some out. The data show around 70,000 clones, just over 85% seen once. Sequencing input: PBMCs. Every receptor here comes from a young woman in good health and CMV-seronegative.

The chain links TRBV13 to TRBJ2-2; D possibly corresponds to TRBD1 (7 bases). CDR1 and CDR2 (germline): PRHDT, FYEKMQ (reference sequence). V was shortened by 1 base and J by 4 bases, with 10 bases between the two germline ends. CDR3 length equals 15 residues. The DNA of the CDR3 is TGTGCCAGCAGCTTAGTCAGGGGGGTCACCGGGGAGCTGTTTTTT. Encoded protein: CASSLVRGVTGELFF.

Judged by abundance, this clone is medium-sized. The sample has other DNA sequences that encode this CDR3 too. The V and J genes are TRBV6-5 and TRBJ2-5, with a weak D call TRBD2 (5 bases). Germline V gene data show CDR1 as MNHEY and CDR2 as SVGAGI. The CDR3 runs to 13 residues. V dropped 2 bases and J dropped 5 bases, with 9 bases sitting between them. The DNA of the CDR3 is TGTGCCAGCAGTTACGCGGGCTGGGAGACCCAGTACTTC. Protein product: CASSYAGWETQYF.

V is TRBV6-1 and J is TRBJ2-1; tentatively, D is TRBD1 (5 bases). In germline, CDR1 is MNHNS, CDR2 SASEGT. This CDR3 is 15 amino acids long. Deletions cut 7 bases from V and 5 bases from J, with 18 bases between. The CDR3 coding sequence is TGTGCCAGCATCACCGGACAAGCCCCTGACAATGAGCAGTTCTTC. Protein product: CASITGQAPDNEQFF.

In DNA form, the CDR3 reads TGTGCCTGGAGTGTGGACAGGGGGCCCGAGCAGTACTTC. This sequence encodes CAWSVDRGPEQYF. The chain is built from TRBV30 and TRBJ2-5, with 11 bases that match TRBD1. The J call is in doubt because the DNA end fits TRBJ2-7 better. This CDR3 has 13 residues. CDR1 is GTSNPN, CDR2 SVGIG, per germline (reference sequence).

The CDR3 loop is CSAKIRDNYADTQYF. CDR3 nucleotides: TGCAGCGCGAAAATCCGGGACAATTATGCAGATACGCAGTATTTT. The rearrangement joins TRBV29-1 to TRBJ2-3; weak D call: TRBD1 (6 bases). Germline V gives CDR1 SQVTM, CDR2 ANQGSEA. This CDR3 contains 15 residues. Trimming removed 7 bases from V and 4 bases from J, with 21 bases in between.

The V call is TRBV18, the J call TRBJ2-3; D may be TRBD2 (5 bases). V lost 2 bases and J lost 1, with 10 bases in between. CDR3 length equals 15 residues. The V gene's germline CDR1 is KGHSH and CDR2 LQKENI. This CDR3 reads CASSPSRAGTDTQYF. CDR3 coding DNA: TGTGCCAGCTCACCATCGCGGGCAGGCACAGATACGCAGTATTTT.

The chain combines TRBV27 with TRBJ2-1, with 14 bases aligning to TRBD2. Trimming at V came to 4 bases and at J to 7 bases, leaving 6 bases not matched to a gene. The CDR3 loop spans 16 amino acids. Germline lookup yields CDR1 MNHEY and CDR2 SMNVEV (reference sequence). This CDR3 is CASSSPGLAGVNEQFF. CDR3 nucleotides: TGTGCCAGCAGTTCGCCGGGACTAGCGGGAGTTAATGAGCAGTTCTTC.

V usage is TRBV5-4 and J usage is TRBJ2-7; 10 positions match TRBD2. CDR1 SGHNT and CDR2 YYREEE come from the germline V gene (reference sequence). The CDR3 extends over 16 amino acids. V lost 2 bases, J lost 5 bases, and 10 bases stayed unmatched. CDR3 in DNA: TGTGCCAGCAGCTTCATAAGCGGGAGGGCCTTCCACGAGCAGTACTTC. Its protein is CASSFISGRAFHEQYF. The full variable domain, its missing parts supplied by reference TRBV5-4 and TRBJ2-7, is ETGVTQSPTHLIKTRGQQVTLRCSSQSGHNTVSWYQQALGQGPQFIFQYYREEENGRGNFPPRFSGLQFPNYSSELNVNALELDDSALYLCASSFISGRAFHEQYFGPGTRLTVT.

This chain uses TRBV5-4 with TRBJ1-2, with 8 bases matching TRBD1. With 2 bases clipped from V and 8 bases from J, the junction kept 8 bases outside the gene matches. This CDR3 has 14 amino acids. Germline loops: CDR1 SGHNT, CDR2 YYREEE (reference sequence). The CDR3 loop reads CASSFQGARYGYTF. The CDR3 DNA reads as TGTGCCAGCAGCTTTCAGGGGGCGCGGTACGGCTACACCTTC.

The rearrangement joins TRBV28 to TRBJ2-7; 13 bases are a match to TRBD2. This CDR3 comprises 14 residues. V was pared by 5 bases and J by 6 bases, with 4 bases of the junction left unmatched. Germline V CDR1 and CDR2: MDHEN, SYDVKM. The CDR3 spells CASSGLAGVFEQYF. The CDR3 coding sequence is TGTGCCAGCAGTGGACTAGCGGGAGTGTTCGAGCAGTACTTC.

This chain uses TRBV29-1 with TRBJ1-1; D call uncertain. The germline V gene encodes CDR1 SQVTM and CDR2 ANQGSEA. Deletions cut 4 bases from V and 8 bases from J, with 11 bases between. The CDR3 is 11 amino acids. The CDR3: CSVVVQWEAFF. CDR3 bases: TGCAGCGTTGTGGTTCAGTGGGAAGCTTTCTTT.

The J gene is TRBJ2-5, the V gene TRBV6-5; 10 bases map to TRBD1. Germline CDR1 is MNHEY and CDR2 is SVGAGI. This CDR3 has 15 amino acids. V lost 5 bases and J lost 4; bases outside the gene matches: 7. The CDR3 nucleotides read TGTGCCAGCAGTGGGGGGACAGGGGTCAGAGAGACCCAGTACTTC. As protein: CASSGGTGVRETQYF.

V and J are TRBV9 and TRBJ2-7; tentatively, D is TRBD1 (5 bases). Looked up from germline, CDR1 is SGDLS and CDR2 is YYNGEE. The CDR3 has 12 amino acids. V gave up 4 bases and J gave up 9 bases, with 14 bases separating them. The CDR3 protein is CASSPPKGWQYF. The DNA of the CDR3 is TGTGCCAGCAGCCCCCCGAAGGGGTGGCAGTACTTC.

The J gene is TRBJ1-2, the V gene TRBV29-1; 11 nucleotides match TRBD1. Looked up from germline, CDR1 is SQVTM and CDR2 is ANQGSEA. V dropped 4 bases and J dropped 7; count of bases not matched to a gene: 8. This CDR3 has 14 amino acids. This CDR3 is CSVGTGQGAFGYTF. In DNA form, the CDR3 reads TGCAGCGTTGGAACCGGACAGGGGGCTTTTGGCTACACCTTC.

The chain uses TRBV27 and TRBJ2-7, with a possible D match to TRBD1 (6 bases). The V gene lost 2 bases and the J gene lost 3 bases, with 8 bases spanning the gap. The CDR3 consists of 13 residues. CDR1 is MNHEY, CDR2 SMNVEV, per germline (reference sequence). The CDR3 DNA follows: TGTGCCAGCAGTTTAACAGGGCGCTACGAGCAGTACTTC. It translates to CASSLTGRYEQYF.

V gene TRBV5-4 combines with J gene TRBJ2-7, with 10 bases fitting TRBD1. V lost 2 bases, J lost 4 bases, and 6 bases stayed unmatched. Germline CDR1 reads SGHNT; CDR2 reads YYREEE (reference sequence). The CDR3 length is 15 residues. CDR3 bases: TGTGCCAGCAGCTTTCCCGGGACAGGGGTTTACGAGCAGTACTTC. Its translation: CASSFPGTGVYEQYF.

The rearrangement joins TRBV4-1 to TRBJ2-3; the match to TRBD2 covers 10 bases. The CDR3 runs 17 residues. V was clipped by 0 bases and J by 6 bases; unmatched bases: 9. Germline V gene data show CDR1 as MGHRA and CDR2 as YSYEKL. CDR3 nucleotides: TGCGCCAGCAGCCAAGAGTCTAGCGGGAGCGGTGATGATACGCAGTATTTT. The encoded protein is CASSQESSGSGDDTQYF.

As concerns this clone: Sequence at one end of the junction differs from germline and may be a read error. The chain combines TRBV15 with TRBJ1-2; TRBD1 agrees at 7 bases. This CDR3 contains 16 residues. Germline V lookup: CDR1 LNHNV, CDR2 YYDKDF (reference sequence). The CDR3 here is CATSRDRSGGSYGYPF. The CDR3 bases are TGTGCCACCAGCAGAGACAGATCAGGGGGAAGCTATGGCTACCCCTTC.

DNA of the CDR3: TGTGCCAGCAGTTTACAGGGGGCGCGGGGCTACACCTTC. Translation gives CASSLQGARGYTF. The gene calls are TRBV28 and TRBJ1-2; 8 nucleotides align to TRBD1. J was trimmed by 8 bases and V by 2 bases; bases with no gene match: 4. The CDR3 extends over 13 amino acids. Per germline, CDR1 MDHEN and CDR2 SYDVKM.

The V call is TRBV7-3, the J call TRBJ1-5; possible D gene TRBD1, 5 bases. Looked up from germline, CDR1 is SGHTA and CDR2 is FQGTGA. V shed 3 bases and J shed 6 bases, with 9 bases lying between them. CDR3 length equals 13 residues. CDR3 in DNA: TGTGCCAGCAGCTTGGGGGGATCTCAGCCCCAGCATTTT. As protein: CASSLGGSQPQHF.

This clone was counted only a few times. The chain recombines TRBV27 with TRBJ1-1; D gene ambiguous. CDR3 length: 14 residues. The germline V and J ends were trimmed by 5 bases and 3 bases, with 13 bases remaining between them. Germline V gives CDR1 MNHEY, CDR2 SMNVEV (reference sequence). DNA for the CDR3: TGTGCCAGCAGTGCCCCCCCCGGGTACACTGAAGCTTTCTTT. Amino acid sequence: CASSAPPGYTEAFF.

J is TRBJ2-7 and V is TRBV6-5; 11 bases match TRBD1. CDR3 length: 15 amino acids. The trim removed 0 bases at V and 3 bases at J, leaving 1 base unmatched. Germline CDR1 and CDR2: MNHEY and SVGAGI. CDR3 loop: CASSYSGTGGYEQYF. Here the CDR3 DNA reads TGTGCCAGCAGTTACTCCGGGACAGGGGGCTACGAGCAGTACTTC.

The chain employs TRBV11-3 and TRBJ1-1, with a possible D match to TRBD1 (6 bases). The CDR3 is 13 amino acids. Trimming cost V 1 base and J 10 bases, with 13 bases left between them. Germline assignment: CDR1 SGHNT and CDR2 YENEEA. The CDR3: CASSLAGATGAFF. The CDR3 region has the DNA TGTGCCAGCAGCTTAGCAGGGGCCACGGGAGCTTTCTTT.

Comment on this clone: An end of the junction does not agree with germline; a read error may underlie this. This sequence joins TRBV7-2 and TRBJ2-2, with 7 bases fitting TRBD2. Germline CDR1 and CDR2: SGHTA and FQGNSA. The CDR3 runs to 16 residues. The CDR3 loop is CASKGASGTNTGELVF. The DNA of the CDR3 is TGTGCCAGCAAAGGGGCTAGCGGAACGAACACCGGGGAGCTGGTTTTT. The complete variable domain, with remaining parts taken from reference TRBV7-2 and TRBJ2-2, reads GAGVSQSPSNKVTEKGKDVELRCDPISGHTALYWYRQSLGQGLEFLIYFQGNSAPDKSGLPSDRFSAERTGGSVSTLTIQRTQQEDSAVYLCASKGASGTNTGELVFGEGSRLTVL.

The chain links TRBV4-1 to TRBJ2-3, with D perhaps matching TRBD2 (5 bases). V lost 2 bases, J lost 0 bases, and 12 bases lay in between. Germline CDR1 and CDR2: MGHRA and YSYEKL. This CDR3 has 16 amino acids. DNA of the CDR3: TGCGCCAGCAGCCAAATTGAGGGTACTAGCACAGATACGCAGTATTTT. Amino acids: CASSQIEGTSTDTQYF.

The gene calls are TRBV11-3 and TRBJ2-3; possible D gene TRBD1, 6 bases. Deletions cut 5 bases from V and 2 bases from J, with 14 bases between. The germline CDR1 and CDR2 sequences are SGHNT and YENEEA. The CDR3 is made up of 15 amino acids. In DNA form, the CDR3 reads TGTGCCAGCAGCACTTGGACAGATTCCACAGATACGCAGTATTTT. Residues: CASSTWTDSTDTQYF.

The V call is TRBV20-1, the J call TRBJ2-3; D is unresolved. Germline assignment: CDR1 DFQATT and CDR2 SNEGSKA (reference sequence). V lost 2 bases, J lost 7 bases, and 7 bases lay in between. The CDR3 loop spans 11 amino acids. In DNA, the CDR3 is TGCAGTGCTAGACTAGAGAATACGCAGTATTTT. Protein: CSARLENTQYF.

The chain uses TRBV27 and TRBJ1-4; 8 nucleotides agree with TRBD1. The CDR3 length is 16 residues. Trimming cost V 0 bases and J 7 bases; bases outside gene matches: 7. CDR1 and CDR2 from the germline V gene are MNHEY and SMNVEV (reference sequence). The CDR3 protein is CASSLSWDRISEKLFF. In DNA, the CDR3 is TGTGCCAGCAGTTTATCCTGGGACAGGATAAGTGAAAAACTGTTTTTT. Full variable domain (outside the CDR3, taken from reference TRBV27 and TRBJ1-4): EAQVTQNPRYLITVTGKKLTVTCSQNMNHEYMSWYRQDPGLGLRQIYYSMNVEVTDKGDVPEGYKVSRKEKRNFPLILESPSPNQTSLYFCASSLSWDRISEKLFFGSGTQLSVL.

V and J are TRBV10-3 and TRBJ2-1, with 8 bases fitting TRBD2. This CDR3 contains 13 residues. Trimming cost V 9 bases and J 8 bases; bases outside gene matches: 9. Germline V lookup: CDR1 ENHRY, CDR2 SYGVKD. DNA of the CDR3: TGTGCCATGCAGGAGCGGGAGAGCGATGAGCAGTTCTTC. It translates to CAMQERESDEQFF.

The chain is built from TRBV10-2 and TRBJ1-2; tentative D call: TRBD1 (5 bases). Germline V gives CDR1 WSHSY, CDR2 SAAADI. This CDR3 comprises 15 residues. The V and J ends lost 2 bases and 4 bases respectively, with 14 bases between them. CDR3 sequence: CASSEPGLISYGYTF. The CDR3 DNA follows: TGCGCCAGCAGTGAGCCAGGGCTTATAAGCTATGGCTACACCTTC.

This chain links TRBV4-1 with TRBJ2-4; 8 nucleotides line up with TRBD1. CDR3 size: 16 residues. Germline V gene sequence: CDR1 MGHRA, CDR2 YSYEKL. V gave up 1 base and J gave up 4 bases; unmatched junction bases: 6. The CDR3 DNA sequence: TGCGCCAGCAGCCAAGGTCCGACAGGGGCTAAAAACATTCAGTACTTC. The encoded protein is CASSQGPTGAKNIQYF.